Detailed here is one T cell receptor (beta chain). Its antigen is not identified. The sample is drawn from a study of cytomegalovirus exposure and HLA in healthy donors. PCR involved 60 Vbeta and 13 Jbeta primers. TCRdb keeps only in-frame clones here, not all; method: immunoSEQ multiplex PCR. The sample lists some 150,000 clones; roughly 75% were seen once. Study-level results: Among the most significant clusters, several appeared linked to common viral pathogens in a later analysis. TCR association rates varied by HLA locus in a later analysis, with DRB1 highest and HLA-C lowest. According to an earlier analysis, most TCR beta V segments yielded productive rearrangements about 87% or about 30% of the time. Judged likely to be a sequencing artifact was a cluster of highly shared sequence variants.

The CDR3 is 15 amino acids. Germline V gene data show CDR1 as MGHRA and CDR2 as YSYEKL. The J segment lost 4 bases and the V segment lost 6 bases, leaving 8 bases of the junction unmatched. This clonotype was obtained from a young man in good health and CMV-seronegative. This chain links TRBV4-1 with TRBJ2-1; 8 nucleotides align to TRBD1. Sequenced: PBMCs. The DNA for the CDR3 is TGCGCCAGCAGAGGACAGGGTAGCGCATACAATGAGCAGTTCTTC. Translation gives CASRGQGSAYNEQFF.